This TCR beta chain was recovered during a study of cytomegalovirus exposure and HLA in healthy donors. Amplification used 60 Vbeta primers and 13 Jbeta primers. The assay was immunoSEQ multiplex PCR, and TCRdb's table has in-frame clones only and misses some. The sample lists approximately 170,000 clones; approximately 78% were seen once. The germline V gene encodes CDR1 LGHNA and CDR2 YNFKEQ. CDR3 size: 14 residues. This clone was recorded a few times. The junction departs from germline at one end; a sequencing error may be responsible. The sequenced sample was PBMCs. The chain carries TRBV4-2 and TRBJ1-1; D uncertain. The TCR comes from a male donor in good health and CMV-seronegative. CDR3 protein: CASSQGGSNTEAFF. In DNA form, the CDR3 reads TGTGCCAGCAGTCAAGGAGGGTCGAACACTGAAGCTTTCTTT.